The 3 T cell receptor beta chains below all came from one sample that was sequenced in a study of shared clonotypes between healthy human individuals. TCRdb's table, derived via immunoSEQ multiplex PCR, lists solely in-frame clones and lacks some. The sample lists about 2.2 million clones; 93% were seen once. It was CD45RO-negative cells, positively selected for CCR7, that made up naive CD8 cells, with terminally differentiated effector memory CD45RA+ cells excluded. Sequencing input: naive CD8+ T cells from PBMCs. The receptors stem from a man between 18 and 35 years old in good health. Some clones in this sample may be carry-over from other donors' samples.

V gene TRBV14 combines with J gene TRBJ2-7; 9 nucleotides align to TRBD1. The germline V gene has CDR1 SGHDN and CDR2 FVKESK. The CDR3 is made up of 18 amino acids. With V trimmed by 1 base and J by 2 bases, 12 bases remained unmatched. The CDR3 reads CASSQAPSRGQGAYEQYF. The DNA for the CDR3 is TGTGCCAGCAGCCAAGCCCCTAGCCGGGGACAGGGAGCCTACGAGCAGTACTTC.

The CDR3 DNA reads as TGTGCCACCAAGACAGGGGTCCAAGCTTTCTTT. Translated: CATKTGVQAFF. The chain recombines TRBV10-3 with TRBJ1-1; 8 bases agree with TRBD1. Per the germline V gene, CDR1 is ENHRY and CDR2 is SYGVKD. CDR3 size: 11 residues. V shed 10 bases, J shed 9 bases, and the junction held 7 bases outside the gene matches.

The chain links TRBV19 to TRBJ2-2, with 8 bases identical to TRBD2. The CDR3 spans 14 residues. V was clipped by 3 bases and J by 6 bases; unmatched bases: 3. Germline V gives CDR1 LNHDA, CDR2 SQIVND (reference sequence). CDR3 protein: CASSIAGGSGELFF. The CDR3 nucleotides read TGTGCCAGTAGTATTGCGGGAGGTTCCGGGGAGCTGTTTTTT.